This TCR beta chain came from a study of shared clonotypes between healthy human individuals. Trimming removed 6 bases from V and 0 bases from J, with 14 bases in between. Germline V gene sequence: CDR1 MGHDK, CDR2 SYGVNS. The CDR3 has 16 residues. This clone was counted only a few times. The antigen is not known. The study, taken as a whole, reports: Sampling used blood alone; tissue repertoires probably differ. The study found about 5% of naive CD4 clonotypes shared across a few donors.

Sequencing used immunoSEQ multiplex PCR; TCRdb keeps in-frame clones, though not all of them. In the table there are under 1,100,000 clones, 70% to 80% of which are singletons. This clonotype originated in a man aged 18 to 30 in good health. Some clones in this sample may be carry-over from other donors' samples. Material for sequencing was memory CD4+ T cells from PBMCs. The subset denotes: CD45RA-negative fraction. This chain uses TRBV25-1 with TRBJ1-4; D might be TRBD1 (5 bases). In DNA form, the CDR3 reads TGTGCCAGCAGCGACCCGGGACTTGCAACTAATGAAAAACTGTTTTTT. It specifies CASSDPGLATNEKLFF.